A single T cell receptor (beta chain) is shown here with its context. Its target is not known. TCRdb re-derived calls from the 5' RACE reads in MiXCR, one entry per CDR3 protein. Among fewer than 35,000 distinct CDR3 sequences listed, about 5.7% were seen once. The data derive from a study of early T cells in non-severe SARS-CoV-2 infection. Study-level results: Anti-spike CD8 responses were favored by VDJdb matching, which missed private and CD4 specificities.

Trimming pared 0 bases from V and 4 bases from J, leaving 12 bases between. CDR1 is SGHTA, CDR2 FQGTGA, per germline. This CDR3 is built from 15 residues. What was sequenced was whole blood. This clonotype was sampled from an adult who was a healthcare worker with PCR-confirmed SARS-CoV-2 infection or an uninfected control (not recorded which). The J gene is TRBJ2-5, the V gene TRBV7-3; unclear D gene. The DNA of the CDR3 is TGTGCCAGCAGCTTAACGGTGACCCCGGCAGAGACCCAGTACTTC. Translation: CASSLTVTPAETQYF. Complete variable domain (other parts from reference TRBV7-3 and TRBJ2-5): GAGVSQTPSNKVTEKGKYVELRCDPISGHTALYWYRQSLGQGPEFLIYFQGTGAADDSGLPNDRFFAVRPEGSVSTLKIQRTERGDSAVYLCASSLTVTPAETQYFGPGTRLLVL.